The text below deals with one T cell receptor beta chain. Germline values: CDR1 ENHRY, CDR2 SYGVKD. The CDR3 spans 14 residues. Losses at the gene ends were 6 bases for V and 7 bases for J; bases not matched to a gene: 11. TCRdb analysed the RT-PCR reads with MiXCR anew, one entry per CDR3 protein. The sample has 400,000 to 650,000 distinct CDR3 sequences, 6.5% to 8% seen once. This sample is drawn from a study of response to subunit inactivated influenza vaccine. The V call is TRBV10-3, the J call TRBJ1-1; 7 bases line up with TRBD1. Sequenced here: PBMCs from blood, sampled 23 to 25 months after vaccination. The sequence came from a man aged 50 to 69 who received an inactivated influenza vaccine. CDR3 nucleotide sequence: TGTGCCATCAGACAGGGGACCCTCTACGGTGAAGCTTTCTTT. Translation gives CAIRQGTLYGEAFF.